The 16 T cell receptor beta chains reported below all come from one sample, sequenced in a study of blood T cell repertoires in COVID-19. Generated by immunoSEQ multiplex PCR, the TCRdb table keeps only in-frame clones and is missing some. The sample has 45,000 to 60,000 clones; around 78% are singletons. The specimen sequenced was peripheral blood. The receptors were sampled from a human donor with active or convalescent COVID-19. The donor label of this sample is uncertain.

The chain has TRBV7-8 and TRBJ2-7, with 8 positions matching TRBD2. Germline-derived CDR1 and CDR2 are SGHVS and FQNEAQ. The CDR3 loop spans 16 amino acids. V shed 4 bases and J 9 bases; nucleotides not matched to a gene: 17. The CDR3 DNA reads as TGTGCCAGCAGCTCCCAAAAGACTAGCGCACCCCAAGGGCAGTACTTC. This translates into CASSSQKTSAPQGQYF.

The chain has TRBV4-2 and TRBJ2-5; D is perhaps TRBD2 (6 bases). V was shortened by 1 base and J by 7 bases, with 19 bases between the two germline ends. The CDR3 extends over 16 amino acids. The germline V gene has CDR1 LGHNA and CDR2 YNFKEQ. The CDR3 coding sequence is TGTGCCAGCAGCCAAGGGGGGGTAGGAGTAGGAGGGACCCAGTACTTC. Translating it yields CASSQGGVGVGGTQYF.

J is TRBJ2-7 and V is TRBV6-5; TRBD2 agrees at 8 bases. Germline CDR1 is MNHEY and CDR2 is SVGAGI. V gave up 6 bases and J gave up 0 bases; unmatched junction bases: 7. The CDR3 loop spans 15 amino acids. CDR3 DNA sequence: TGTGCCAGCAGACCAAGCGGGAGAAGCTCCTACGAGCAGTACTTC. It encodes CASRPSGRSSYEQYF.

This clone was seen once. The chain carries TRBV30 and TRBJ2-5, with D tentatively TRBD1 (8 bases). The length of the CDR3 is 12 residues. Trimming left V 5 bases short and J 5 bases short, with 12 bases between. Germline-derived CDR1 and CDR2 are GTSNPN and SVGIG (reference sequence). The CDR3 reads CAWGQGGETQYF. The CDR3 DNA follows: TGTGCCTGGGGACAGGGAGGGGAGACCCAGTACTTC.

The chain links TRBV4-2 to TRBJ1-2; TRBD1 matches 7 bases. The CDR3 totals 14 residues. The junction had 15 bases not matched to a gene; V was cut back by 5 bases and J by 12 bases. Germline V gives CDR1 LGHNA, CDR2 YNFKEQ. Here the CDR3 reads CASSSYRQGMGNTF. CDR3 in DNA: TGTGCCAGCAGCTCCTATCGACAGGGAATGGGCAACACCTTC.

This clone was recorded once. The V call is TRBV9, the J call TRBJ2-5; maybe TRBD2 (6 bases). CDR3 length equals 14 residues. The V gene lost 4 bases and the J gene lost 1 base, with 11 bases spanning the gap. Germline CDR1 is SGDLS and CDR2 is YYNGEE. The CDR3 reads CASSSRGLQETQYF. CDR3 coding DNA: TGTGCCAGCAGCTCGAGGGGACTCCAAGAGACCCAGTACTTC.

V is TRBV28 and J is TRBJ2-5; 8 positions agree with TRBD1. The CDR3 contains 14 residues. Trimming cost V 7 bases and J 4 bases; bases outside gene matches: 8. Looked up from germline, CDR1 is MDHEN and CDR2 is SYDVKM. In DNA form, the CDR3 reads TGTGCCAGCAACCTGCAGGGGGCGGTAGAGACCCAGTACTTC. Encoded protein: CASNLQGAVETQYF.

The gene calls are TRBV10-3 and TRBJ1-5; 9 bases fit TRBD1. Germline V gene lookup returns CDR1 ENHRY and CDR2 SYGVKD. The CDR3 runs 14 residues. Unmatched junction bases numbered 4, after V lost 3 bases and J lost 7 bases. The CDR3 loop reads CAISDRQGEQPQHF. The CDR3 DNA sequence: TGTGCCATCAGTGACCGACAGGGGGAACAGCCCCAGCATTTT.

The chain employs TRBV7-3 and TRBJ2-3; TRBD2 matches at 10 bases. Germline CDR1 SGHTA, CDR2 FQGTGA. The trim removed 1 base at V and 4 bases at J, leaving 20 bases unmatched. The length of the CDR3 is 21 residues. CDR3 amino acids: CASSLRVRSKSSGSPPDTQYF. The CDR3 DNA reads as TGTGCCAGCAGCTTAAGGGTCAGGAGTAAGTCTAGCGGGAGTCCCCCAGATACGCAGTATTTT.

The J gene is TRBJ1-2, the V gene TRBV5-1; D is undetermined. The CDR3 length is 14 residues. Looked up from germline, CDR1 is SGHRS and CDR2 is YFSETQ. The V and J ends lost 0 bases and 6 bases respectively, with 12 bases between them. The CDR3 protein is CASSLELSRDGYTF. In DNA form, the CDR3 reads TGCGCCAGCAGCTTGGAGTTGTCGAGGGATGGCTACACCTTC.

Comment on this clone: A junction end diverges from the germline sequence, so it may reflect a read error. J is TRBJ1-2 and V is TRBV6-5; unclear D gene. The CDR3 sequence is 11 residues long. The V gene's germline CDR1 is MNHEY and CDR2 SVGAGI. Here the CDR3 DNA reads TGTGCCAGCAGTACCTACTATGGCCACACCTTC. It specifies CASSTYYGHTF.

This sequence joins TRBV5-4 and TRBJ1-2, with D perhaps matching TRBD1 (5 bases). Trimming cost V 0 bases and J 4 bases, with 13 bases left between them. There are 15 residues in the CDR3. Germline V lookup: CDR1 SGHNT, CDR2 YYREEE (reference sequence). The CDR3 coding sequence is TGTGCCAGCAGCTTGGAAGTCCAGGGCAGCTATGGCTACACCTTC. The encoded protein is CASSLEVQGSYGYTF.

The chain uses TRBV6-5 and TRBJ1-5; 7 nucleotides align to TRBD1. Unmatched junction bases numbered 6, after V lost 6 bases and J lost 1 base. This CDR3 comprises 15 residues. CDR1 MNHEY and CDR2 SVGAGI come from the germline V gene. The CDR3 is CASSFRGESNQPQHF. As DNA, the CDR3 is TGTGCCAGCAGCTTCAGGGGGGAAAGCAATCAGCCCCAGCATTTT.

This chain connects TRBV20-1 to TRBJ1-2; D remains unclear. The germline CDR1 and CDR2 sequences are DFQATT and SNEGSKA (reference sequence). CDR3 length equals 11 residues. V dropped 3 bases and J dropped 4 bases, with 6 bases sitting between them. The CDR3 reads CSASDGYGYTF. CDR3 sequence (DNA): TGCAGTGCTAGTGACGGCTATGGCTACACCTTC.

This chain links TRBV29-1 with TRBJ2-7, with 7 bases aligning to TRBD1. The germline gives CDR1 SQVTM, CDR2 ANQGSEA. The CDR3 length is 13 residues. Trimming at V came to 3 bases and at J to 4 bases, leaving 6 bases not matched to a gene. The CDR3 coding sequence is TGCAGCGTTGAGGCAGGGGGAGCATACGAGCAGTACTTC. Translated, it gives CSVEAGGAYEQYF.

This chain joins TRBV6-2 or TRBV6-3 and TRBJ1-5; TRBD1 matches 10 bases. The CDR3 length is 18 residues. Germline-derived CDR1 and CDR2 are MNHEY and SVGEGT. With V trimmed by 4 bases and J by 4 bases, 13 bases remained unmatched. Written as DNA, the CDR3 is TGTGCCAGCAGTTTTCCGGGACAGGGGCAAATCGCAAATCAGCCCCAGCATTTT. It codes for CASSFPGQGQIANQPQHF.